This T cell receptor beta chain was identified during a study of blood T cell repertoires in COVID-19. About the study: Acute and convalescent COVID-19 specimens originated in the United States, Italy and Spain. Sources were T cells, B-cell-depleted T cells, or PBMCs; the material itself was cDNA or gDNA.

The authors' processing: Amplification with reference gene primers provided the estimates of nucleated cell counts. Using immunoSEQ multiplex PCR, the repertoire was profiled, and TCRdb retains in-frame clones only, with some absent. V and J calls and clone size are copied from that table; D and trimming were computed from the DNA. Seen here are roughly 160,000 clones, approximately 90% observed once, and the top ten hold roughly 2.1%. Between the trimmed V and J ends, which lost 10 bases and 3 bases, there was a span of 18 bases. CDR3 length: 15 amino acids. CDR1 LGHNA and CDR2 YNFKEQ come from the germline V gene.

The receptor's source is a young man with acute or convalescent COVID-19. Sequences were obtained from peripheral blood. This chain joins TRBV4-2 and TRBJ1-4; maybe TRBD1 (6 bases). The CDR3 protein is CATGQGRASNEKLFF. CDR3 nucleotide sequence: TGTGCCACCGGGCAGGGGCGCGCGTCTAATGAAAAACTGTTTTTT.